A selection of T cell receptor beta chains follows, all from one sample in a study of OX40 agonist ivuxolimab in advanced cancers. Method: immunoSEQ multiplex PCR; TCRdb's copy keeps in-frame clones and lacks some. The sample lists tens of thousands of clones, about 88% occurring once. This material consisted of CD4+ or CD8+ T cells sorted from blood, taken in a trial of the OX40 agonist ivuxolimab. The receptor source for this set is an adult with an advanced solid tumor such as melanoma, head and neck, liver or kidney cancer. Each CDR3 is given with its conserved first and last residue. D genes are given only for firm matches.

D: NA; J: TRBJ2-3; V: TRBV18; CDR3: CASSRAPTDTQYF
D: NA; J: TRBJ2-7; V: TRBV5-1; CDR3: CASRRDTLNEQYF
D: TRBD2; J: TRBJ2-2; V: TRBV7-8; CDR3: CASSTRLAGGLGTGELFF
D: NA; J: TRBJ1-1; V: TRBV18; CDR3: CASSPFDSPPLNTEAFF
D: TRBD2; J: TRBJ2-1; V: TRBV4-2; CDR3: CASSQGASGSSYNEQFF
D: TRBD1; J: TRBJ1-1; V: TRBV7-2; CDR3: CASSTYRGGGATEAFF
D: TRBD1; J: TRBJ1-3; V: TRBV4-1; CDR3: CASSHRDRPRGSGNTIYF
D: NA; J: TRBJ1-2; V: TRBV15; CDR3: CATSGTGYGYTF
D: TRBD2; J: TRBJ2-3; V: TRBV6-1; CDR3: CASSALAGGPDTQYF
D: TRBD1; J: TRBJ1-4; V: TRBV28; CDR3: CASSTRRGIGEKLFF
D: NA; J: TRBJ2-1; V: TRBV11-3; CDR3: CASSFVGSTSEQFF
D: TRBD1; J: TRBJ2-3; V: TRBV14; CDR3: CASSPRQGSTDTQYF
D: NA; J: TRBJ2-2; V: TRBV10-1; CDR3: CASSGIGRSNTGELFF
D: NA; J: TRBJ1-1; V: TRBV6-1; CDR3: CASNPEGSEAFF
D: TRBD1; J: TRBJ2-2; V: TRBV19; CDR3: CASRTLGGANTGELFF
D: TRBD2; J: TRBJ2-7; V: TRBV4-2; CDR3: CASSQRMALAGGRSYEQYF
D: TRBD2; J: TRBJ2-3; V: TRBV4-1; CDR3: CASSHRLAGSTDTQYF
D: NA; J: TRBJ2-7; V: TRBV9; CDR3: CASSVASVSEFSYEQYF
D: TRBD2; J: TRBJ2-1; V: TRBV27; CDR3: CASQGGSGKYNEQFF
D: NA; J: TRBJ2-5; V: TRBV7-2; CDR3: CASSLSEETQYF
D: NA; J: TRBJ1-2; V: TRBV5-1; CDR3: CASSSPSRGRGYGYTF
D: NA; J: TRBJ2-3; V: TRBV6-6; CDR3: CASSTLYGASTDTQYF
D: TRBD2; J: TRBJ2-1; V: TRBV7-8; CDR3: CASSSGTRVAGNEQFF
D: NA; J: TRBJ1-2; V: TRBV7-2; CDR3: CASSLAVDQSYTF
D: TRBD2; J: TRBJ2-1; V: TRBV30; CDR3: CAWSGSGVFNEQFF
D: NA; J: TRBJ1-1; V: TRBV28; CDR3: CASSLGGWDTEAFF
D: NA; J: TRBJ1-5; V: TRBV19; CDR3: CASSIDQPLTPNQPQHF
D: NA; J: TRBJ2-1; V: TRBV7-2; CDR3: CASSLAARTPNEQFF
D: NA; J: TRBJ2-1; V: TRBV2; CDR3: CASSTSGPSEQFF
D: NA; J: TRBJ2-3; V: TRBV10-1; CDR3: CASSDPGTADTQYF
D: TRBD1; J: TRBJ1-6; V: TRBV6-4; CDR3: CASSEGTGWSPLHF
D: NA; J: TRBJ2-3; V: TRBV28; CDR3: CASSSSGRSTDTQYF
D: NA; J: TRBJ1-1; V: TRBV2; CDR3: CASSDVGGKANTEAFF
D: NA; J: TRBJ1-2; V: TRBV27; CDR3: CASSLRPRYGYTF
D: NA; J: TRBJ2-1; V: TRBV5-1; CDR3: CASTPDGGSYNEQFF
D: NA; J: TRBJ1-5; V: TRBV4-1; CDR3: CASSQALGGQPQHF
D: NA; J: TRBJ2-3; V: TRBV19; CDR3: CASSTPPTENTDTQYF
D: NA; J: TRBJ2-1; V: TRBV11-3; CDR3: CASSLVRSSEQFF
D: NA; J: TRBJ2-1; V: TRBV4-3; CDR3: CASSQDGAQGSYNEQFF
D: TRBD1; J: TRBJ2-7; V: TRBV28; CDR3: CASSLDPGQISYEQYF
D: NA; J: TRBJ1-5; V: TRBV6-5; CDR3: CASSYSPWANQPQHF
D: NA; J: TRBJ1-2; V: TRBV5-6; CDR3: CASSPGGQGGLYGYTF
D: TRBD1; J: TRBJ2-7; V: TRBV19; CDR3: CASSFRQGFGGEQYF
D: TRBD1; J: TRBJ1-5; V: TRBV19; CDR3: CASSIKRRQGGDQPQHF
D: NA; J: TRBJ2-3; V: TRBV19; CDR3: CASRTGGWTDTQYF
D: TRBD1; J: TRBJ2-4; V: TRBV28; CDR3: CASSPRGQFFGIQYF
D: NA; J: TRBJ2-3; V: TRBV7-7; CDR3: CASSLGTAFGTDTQYF
D: TRBD2; J: TRBJ2-3; V: TRBV5-1; CDR3: CASSPGLAASTDTQYF
D: TRBD1; J: TRBJ1-5; V: TRBV18; CDR3: CASSPRSWQGDSNQPQHF
D: TRBD2; J: TRBJ2-2; V: TRBV2; CDR3: CASSPTSGTTGELFF
D: NA; J: TRBJ2-5; V: TRBV10-3; CDR3: CAISEGGLETQYF
D: TRBD1; J: TRBJ2-3; V: TRBV4-1; CDR3: CASSQPDRDLARQYF